These 9 T cell receptor beta chains were sequenced from one sample in a study of T-cell reconstitution after alpha-beta-depleted transplantation in children. A TCRbeta library incorporating unique molecular identifiers was prepared. TCRdb reprocessed the PCR reads via MiXCR and lists one record per CDR3 protein. The sample has 750,000 to 950,000 distinct CDR3 sequences, around 17% seen once; the top ten hold approximately 5%. The material was PBMCs, mostly from graft donor cells, obtained 360 days after TCRalphabeta/CD19-depleted stem cell transplant. All receptors come from a male patient aged 10-17 years who had a stem cell transplant for acute lymphoblastic leukemia, so the T cells may come from the graft donor.

This clonotype has a handful of counts. The gene calls are TRBV5-1 and TRBJ2-2; perhaps TRBD2 as D (5 bases). V dropped 2 bases and J dropped 4 bases, with 12 bases sitting between them. There are 15 residues in the CDR3. Germline V CDR1 and CDR2: SGHRS, YFSETQ. The CDR3, as DNA: TGCGCCAGCAGCTTAGGCTGGACTGTCACCGGGGAGCTGTTTTTT. Encoded protein: CASSLGWTVTGELFF. Full variable domain (missing parts from reference TRBV5-1 and TRBJ2-2): KAGVTQTPRYLIKTRGQQVTLSCSPISGHRSVSWYQQTPGQGLQFLFEYFSETQRNKGNFPGRFSGRQFSNSRSEMNVSTLELGDSALYLCASSLGWTVTGELFFGEGSRLTVL.

The chain joins TRBV20-1 to TRBJ2-3, with D perhaps TRBD1 or TRBD2 (5 bases each). The CDR3 extends over 13 amino acids. Per the germline V gene, CDR1 is DFQATT and CDR2 is SNEGSKA (reference sequence). Trimming shortened V by 6 bases and J by 5 bases, and 15 bases separated the two germline ends. CDR3 amino acids: CSAEMGVRDTQYF. For the CDR3, the DNA is TGCAGTGCCGAGATGGGGGTAAGAGATACGCAGTATTTT.

There are a few counts of this clonotype. J is TRBJ2-1 and V is TRBV7-9; D might be TRBD2 (6 bases). The CDR3 has 16 residues. The germline V gene has CDR1 SEHNR and CDR2 FQNEAQ (reference sequence). V dropped 6 bases and J dropped 2 bases, with 17 bases sitting between them. In DNA form, the CDR3 reads TGTGCCAGCAGATCCCCACGAGCGGGTACCTACAATGAGCAGTTCTTC. The encoded protein is CASRSPRAGTYNEQFF.

This clonotype was counted only a few times. J is TRBJ1-1 and V is TRBV6-6, with D hard to call. Germline V CDR1 and CDR2: MNHNY, SVGAGI (reference sequence). This CDR3 contains 13 residues. Trimming took off 2 bases at V and 1 base at J, with 5 bases between the two ends. This CDR3 reads CASSYGPNTEAFF. The CDR3 DNA reads as TGTGCCAGCAGTTACGGACCGAACACTGAAGCTTTCTTT.

This clonotype has a handful of counts. V is TRBV2 and J is TRBJ2-3, with 14 nucleotides matching TRBD2. The length of the CDR3 is 16 residues. Germline CDR1 reads SNHLY; CDR2 reads FYNNEI. Losses at the gene ends were 3 bases for V and 4 bases for J; bases not matched to a gene: 3. The chain's CDR3 is CASSDVTSGGADTQYF. The CDR3, as DNA: TGTGCCAGCAGTGATGTGACTAGCGGGGGGGCAGATACGCAGTATTTT.

The sample holds a few counts of this clonotype. This sequence joins TRBV20-1 and TRBJ1-3; D is ambiguous. The CDR3 is made up of 13 amino acids. Trimming left V 4 bases short and J 0 bases short, with 7 bases between. CDR1 is DFQATT and CDR2 is SNEGSKA in the germline V gene (reference sequence). The CDR3 spells CSAIASSGNTIYF. In DNA, the CDR3 is TGCAGTGCTATCGCTAGCTCTGGAAACACCATATATTTT.

This sequence joins TRBV12-3 or TRBV12-4 and TRBJ1-2; 10 bases are a match to TRBD1. V gave up 5 bases and J gave up 3 bases; unmatched junction bases: 9. This CDR3 comprises 16 residues. The CDR3 bases are TGTGCCAGCAGTCCGAATCTAGGACAGGGGGACTATGGCTACACCTTC. Its translation is CASSPNLGQGDYGYTF.

This clonotype was counted between two and nine times. The chain recombines TRBV18 with TRBJ1-5, with D possibly matching TRBD1 (5 bases). The CDR3 is 13 amino acids. V gave up 4 bases and J gave up 9 bases, with 13 bases separating them. CDR1 and CDR2 from the germline V gene are KGHSH and LQKENI. CDR3 nucleotide sequence: TGTGCCAGCTCACTGGACACCGGGGGGCCCCAGCATTTT. It codes for CASSLDTGGPQHF.

This clonotype was counted a few times. The rearrangement joins TRBV27 to TRBJ2-1; 7 bases fit TRBD2. Germline V gives CDR1 MNHEY, CDR2 SMNVEV (reference sequence). The CDR3 spans 15 residues. J gave up 3 bases and V 7 bases, and 9 bases lay outside the gene matches. The CDR3 spells CASKVRSGIYNEQFF. The CDR3 DNA is TGTGCCAGCAAAGTCCGCAGCGGGATCTACAATGAGCAGTTCTTC.